One and the same sample provided the 23 T cell receptor beta chains below, sequenced in a study of blood T cell repertoires in COVID-19. Clones were read by immunoSEQ multiplex PCR, and TCRdb kept only the in-frame ones, dropping some. This sample carries about 330,000 clones, around nine tenths of them seen once, and the ten largest clones take 3% to 4%. Material for sequencing was peripheral blood. The origin of the receptors is a woman between 45 and 65 years old with active or convalescent COVID-19.

In DNA, the CDR3 is TGTGCCACCAGCAGAGTGGGCGCTAGCGGGAGTTACGAGCAGTACTTC. It yields the protein CATSRVGASGSYEQYF. The V and J genes are TRBV15 and TRBJ2-7, with 10 positions matching TRBD2. This CDR3 has 16 amino acids. Germline CDR1 reads LNHNV; CDR2 reads YYDKDF (reference sequence). J was trimmed by 4 bases and V by 1 base; bases with no gene match: 7.

The gene calls are TRBV11-2 and TRBJ1-6; weak D call: TRBD1 (6 bases). The V end lost 1 base, the J end lost 6 bases, and 16 bases lay between the germline ends. This CDR3 region has 17 residues. Germline assignment: CDR1 SGHAT and CDR2 FQNNGV. CDR3 coding DNA: TGTGCCAGCAGCTTAGGTGGTACGGGACATTTTAATTCACCCCTCCACTTT. Protein product: CASSLGGTGHFNSPLHF.

The chain has TRBV28 and TRBJ1-5, with 11 bases matching TRBD1. V trimming: 4 bases; J trimming: 2 bases; junction bases outside the gene matches: 1. CDR3 size: 15 residues. Per the germline V gene, CDR1 is MDHEN and CDR2 is SYDVKM. CDR3 in amino acids: CASSSGQGGNQPQHF. The CDR3 coding sequence is TGTGCCAGCAGTTCGGGACAGGGGGGCAATCAGCCCCAGCATTTT.

V gene TRBV11-2 combines with J gene TRBJ1-2, with D perhaps matching TRBD1 (6 bases). CDR1 and CDR2 from the germline V gene are SGHAT and FQNNGV. V shed 1 base and J shed 4 bases, with 10 bases lying between them. The CDR3 consists of 14 residues. CDR3: CASSLGGQLYGYTF. The DNA for the CDR3 is TGTGCCAGCAGCTTAGGAGGACAGCTCTATGGCTACACCTTC.

The chain uses TRBV4-2 and TRBJ2-4; possibly TRBD1 for D (5 bases). The CDR3 is 13 amino acids. Trimming removed 0 bases at V and 7 bases at J, with 7 bases between. Germline-derived CDR1 and CDR2 are LGHNA and YNFKEQ. Here the CDR3 reads CASSQEAGNIQYF. The DNA for the CDR3 is TGTGCCAGCAGCCAAGAGGCAGGGAACATTCAGTACTTC.

The rearrangement links TRBV11-2 to TRBJ1-5; perhaps TRBD1 as D (6 bases). V lost 1 base to trimming and J lost 2 bases, with 15 bases between them. This CDR3 has 17 residues. Germline CDR1 reads SGHAT; CDR2 reads FQNNGV. CDR3 region: CASSLGAQGGGNQPQHF. The CDR3 region has the DNA TGTGCCAGCAGCTTAGGAGCGCAAGGGGGTGGCAATCAGCCCCAGCATTTT.

This clone was observed a few times. The chain combines TRBV7-2 with TRBJ1-2, with D perhaps TRBD1 (6 bases). The length of the CDR3 is 16 residues. Germline V gene sequence: CDR1 SGHTA, CDR2 FQGNSA. The V end was cut by 1 base, the J end by 0 bases, with 12 bases between. CDR3 sequence (DNA): TGTGCCAGCAGCTTAGGGGGACACCGAGCTAACTATGGCTACACCTTC. It specifies CASSLGGHRANYGYTF.

This rearrangement joins TRBV6-4 to TRBJ1-2; 9 bases fit TRBD1. The germline V gene has CDR1 MRHNA and CDR2 SNTAGT. V shed 4 bases and J 3 bases; nucleotides not matched to a gene: 9. This CDR3 is built from 16 residues. The CDR3 reads CASSVEQGADYYGYTF. CDR3 DNA sequence: TGTGCCAGCAGTGTCGAACAGGGGGCTGACTACTATGGCTACACCTTC.

This chain joins TRBV4-3 and TRBJ1-1; D remains ambiguous. The CDR3 runs to 14 residues. Germline V CDR1 and CDR2: LGHNA, YSLEER. Trimming took off 1 base at V and 2 bases at J, with 8 bases between the two ends. DNA for the CDR3: TGCGCCAGCAGCCAAGCCGACACAAACACTGAAGCTTTCTTT. This translates into CASSQADTNTEAFF.

The rearrangement uses TRBV5-6 and TRBJ1-2; TRBD1 aligns across 7 bases. V dropped 4 bases and J dropped 0; count of bases not matched to a gene: 3. The CDR3 loop spans 14 amino acids. CDR1 SGHDT and CDR2 YYEEEE come from the germline V gene. Here the CDR3 DNA reads TGTGCCAGCAGCGCTGGGACAGCTAACTATGGCTACACCTTC. Translated, it gives CASSAGTANYGYTF.

The chain uses TRBV7-6 and TRBJ2-7; D unresolved. Germline V CDR1 and CDR2: SGHVS, FNYEAQ. The CDR3 sequence is 12 residues long. The ends were cut back, 5 bases at V and 1 base at J, with 6 bases in the middle. The CDR3 is CASSPNSYEQYF. The CDR3 DNA reads as TGTGCCAGCAGCCCCAATTCCTACGAGCAGTACTTC.

The chain uses TRBV10-3 and TRBJ1-2; D gene ambiguous. V was cut by 6 bases and J by 2 bases, with 10 bases left in between. Germline V CDR1 and CDR2: ENHRY, SYGVKD. The CDR3 is 13 amino acids. The CDR3 sequence is CAIRGRPNYGYTF. CDR3 coding DNA: TGTGCCATCAGGGGCCGACCCAACTATGGCTACACCTTC.

The chain joins TRBV6-1 to TRBJ1-1; D is unclear. CDR1 is MNHNS, CDR2 SASEGT, per germline. The CDR3 is 13 residues long. Trimming took 2 bases from V and 11 from J, leaving 15 bases between them. The CDR3 loop reads CASSERDLEEAFF. In nucleotides, the CDR3 is TGTGCCAGCAGTGAACGTGACCTAGAAGAGGCTTTCTTT.

This rearrangement joins TRBV15 to TRBJ1-5; 9 nucleotides match TRBD1. Trimming at V came to 3 bases and at J to 6 bases, leaving 0 bases not matched to a gene. The CDR3 is made up of 13 amino acids. Germline V gene data show CDR1 as LNHNV and CDR2 as YYDKDF (reference sequence). This chain's CDR3 is CATSRDRGQPQHF. The CDR3 bases are TGTGCCACCAGCAGGGACAGGGGTCAGCCCCAGCATTTT.

The chain employs TRBV4-1 and TRBJ2-7; TRBD2 might be the D (6 bases). Trimming stripped 1 base from V and 2 bases from J, with 12 bases between. The CDR3 totals 15 residues. Germline values: CDR1 MGHRA, CDR2 YSYEKL. CDR3 sequence (DNA): TGCGCCAGCAGCCAAGGCAATAGCGGAACCTACGAGCAGTACTTC. Protein sequence: CASSQGNSGTYEQYF.

This sequence joins TRBV12-1 and TRBJ1-5; no check of the table's D call, TRBD1, against the DNA was made. TRBV12-1 is described as a pseudogene. The CDR3 extends over 18 amino acids. The CDR3 region has the DNA TGTGCCAGCAGACACCCGGGACAGGGAATGGGGCGGAATCAGCCCCAGCATTTT. Protein product: CASRHPGQGMGRNQPQHF.

This chain uses TRBV7-2 with TRBJ1-1; the D is unclear. Trimming removed 3 bases at V and 0 bases at J, with 8 bases between. The length of the CDR3 is 14 residues. Germline V gene lookup returns CDR1 SGHTA and CDR2 FQGNSA. CDR3 sequence: CASSFGLLNTEAFF. Here the CDR3 DNA reads TGTGCCAGCAGCTTTGGACTACTGAACACTGAAGCTTTCTTT.

The chain joins TRBV12-5 to TRBJ1-2, with unresolved D. V was trimmed by 6 bases and J by 5 bases, leaving 10 bases between them. This CDR3 has 12 amino acids. CDR1 and CDR2 from the germline V gene are LGHNT and FRNRAP. CDR3 DNA: TGTGCTAGTGGGGTGGAGTTATATGGCTACACCTTC. Translating gives CASGVELYGYTF.

This chain uses TRBV5-1 with TRBJ1-1; D is unresolved. The CDR3 extends over 13 amino acids. CDR1 and CDR2 (germline): SGHRS, YFSETQ. Trimming took off 1 base at V and 3 bases at J, with 7 bases between the two ends. The CDR3: CASSLHGDTEAFF. The CDR3 bases are TGCGCCAGCAGCTTGCACGGGGACACTGAAGCTTTCTTT.

This clone was found once. The chain uses TRBV7-9 and TRBJ2-5, with 9 nucleotides matching TRBD2. This CDR3 has 15 amino acids. Trimming cost V 5 bases and J 7 bases; bases outside gene matches: 11. Germline V gene lookup returns CDR1 SEHNR and CDR2 FQNEAQ (reference sequence). The CDR3 spells CASSPAGGVVGTQYF. For the CDR3, the DNA is TGTGCCAGCAGCCCAGCGGGGGGCGTTGTTGGGACCCAGTACTTC.

This rearrangement joins TRBV4-1 to TRBJ2-1, with a tentative D call TRBD2 (5 bases). This CDR3 has 15 amino acids. V lost 0 bases and J lost 3, with 9 bases in between. Germline values: CDR1 MGHRA, CDR2 YSYEKL. The CDR3 bases are TGCGCCAGCAGCCAAGATGAGCGGCTCTACAATGAGCAGTTCTTC. Its protein product is CASSQDERLYNEQFF.

V is TRBV11-2 and J is TRBJ1-3; 7 nucleotides line up with TRBD1. Germline-derived CDR1 and CDR2 are SGHAT and FQNNGV. The CDR3 consists of 15 residues. The V and J ends lost 1 base and 4 bases, in that order; junction bases with no gene match: 4. The CDR3 here is CASSLGGGRGNTIYF. DNA of the CDR3: TGTGCCAGCAGCTTAGGAGGGGGCAGGGGAAACACCATATATTTT.

The chain joins TRBV6-5 to TRBJ1-1; unclear D gene. CDR3 length equals 14 residues. V was pared by 6 bases and J by 5 bases, with 16 bases between. Germline CDR1 is MNHEY and CDR2 is SVGAGI. The chain's CDR3 is CASRFDKAATEAFF. The CDR3 region has the DNA TGTGCCAGCAGATTCGATAAAGCGGCTACTGAAGCTTTCTTT.